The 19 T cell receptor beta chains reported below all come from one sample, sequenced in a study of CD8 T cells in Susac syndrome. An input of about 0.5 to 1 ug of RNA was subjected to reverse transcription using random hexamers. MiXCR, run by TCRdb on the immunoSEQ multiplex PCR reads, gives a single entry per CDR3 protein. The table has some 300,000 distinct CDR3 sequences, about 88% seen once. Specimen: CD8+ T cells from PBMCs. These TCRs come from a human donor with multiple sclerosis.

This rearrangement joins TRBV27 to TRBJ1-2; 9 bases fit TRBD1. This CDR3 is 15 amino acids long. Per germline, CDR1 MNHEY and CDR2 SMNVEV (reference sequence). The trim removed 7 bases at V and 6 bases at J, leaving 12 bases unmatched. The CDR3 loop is CASTQWTGDNDGYTF. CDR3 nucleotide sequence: TGTGCCAGCACCCAATGGACAGGGGACAATGATGGCTACACCTTC.

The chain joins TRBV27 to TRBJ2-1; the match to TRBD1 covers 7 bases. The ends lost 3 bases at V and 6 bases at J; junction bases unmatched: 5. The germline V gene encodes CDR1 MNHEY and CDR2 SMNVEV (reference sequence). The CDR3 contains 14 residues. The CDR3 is CASSFGTGVNEQFF. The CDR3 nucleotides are TGTGCCAGCAGTTTCGGAACAGGGGTCAATGAGCAGTTCTTC.

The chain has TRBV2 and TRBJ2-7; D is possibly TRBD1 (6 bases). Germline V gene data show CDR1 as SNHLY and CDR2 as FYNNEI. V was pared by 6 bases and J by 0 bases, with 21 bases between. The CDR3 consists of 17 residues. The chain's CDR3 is CASRRDKYLTSSYEQYF. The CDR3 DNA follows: TGTGCCAGCAGGAGGGACAAGTACCTAACCAGCTCCTACGAGCAGTACTTC.

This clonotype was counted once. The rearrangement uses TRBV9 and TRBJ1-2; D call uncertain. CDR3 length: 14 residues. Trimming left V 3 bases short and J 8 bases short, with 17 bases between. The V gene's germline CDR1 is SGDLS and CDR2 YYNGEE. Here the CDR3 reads CASSARTVLEGYTF. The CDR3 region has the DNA TGTGCCAGCAGCGCCCGGACCGTTTTAGAGGGCTACACCTTC.

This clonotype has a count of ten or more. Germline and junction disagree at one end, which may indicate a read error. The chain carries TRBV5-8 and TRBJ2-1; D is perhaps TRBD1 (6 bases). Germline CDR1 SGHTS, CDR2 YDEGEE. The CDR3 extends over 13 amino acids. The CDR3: CASSLDSYNEQFF. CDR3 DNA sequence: TGTGCCAGCAGTTTGGACAGCTACAATGAGCAGTTCTTC.

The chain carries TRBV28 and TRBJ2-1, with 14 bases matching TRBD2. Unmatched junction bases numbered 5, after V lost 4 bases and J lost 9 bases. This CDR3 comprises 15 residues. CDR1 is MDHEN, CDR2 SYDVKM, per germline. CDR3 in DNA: TGTGCCAGCAGTTCAAGACTAGCGGGAGGGATTGAGCAGTTCTTC. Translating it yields CASSSRLAGGIEQFF. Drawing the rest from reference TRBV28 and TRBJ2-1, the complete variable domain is DVKVTQSSRYLVKRTGEKVFLECVQDMDHENMFWYRQDPGLGLRLIYFSYDVKMKEKGDIPEGYSVSREKKERFSLILESASTNQTSMYLCASSSRLAGGIEQFFGPGTRLTVL.

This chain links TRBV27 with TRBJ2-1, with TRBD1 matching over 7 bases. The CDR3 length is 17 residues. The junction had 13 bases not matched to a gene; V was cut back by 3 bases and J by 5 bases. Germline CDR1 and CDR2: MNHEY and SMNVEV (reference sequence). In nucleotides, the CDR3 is TGTGCCAGCAGTTTCATCGTGGGGCAGGGGGACCACAATGAGCAGTTCTTC. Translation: CASSFIVGQGDHNEQFF.

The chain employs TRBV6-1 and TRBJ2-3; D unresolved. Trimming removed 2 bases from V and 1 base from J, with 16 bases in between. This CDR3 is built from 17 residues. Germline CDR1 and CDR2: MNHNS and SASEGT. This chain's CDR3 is CASSEHETPLRTDTQYF. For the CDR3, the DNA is TGTGCCAGCAGTGAACATGAGACACCCCTTCGCACAGATACGCAGTATTTT.

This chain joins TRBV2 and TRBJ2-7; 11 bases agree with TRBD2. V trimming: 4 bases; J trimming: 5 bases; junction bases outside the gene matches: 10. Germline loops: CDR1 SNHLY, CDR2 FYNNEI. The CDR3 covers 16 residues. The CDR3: CASSGVLTSGENEQYF. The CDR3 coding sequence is TGTGCCAGCAGTGGGGTTCTGACTAGCGGGGAGAACGAGCAGTACTTC.

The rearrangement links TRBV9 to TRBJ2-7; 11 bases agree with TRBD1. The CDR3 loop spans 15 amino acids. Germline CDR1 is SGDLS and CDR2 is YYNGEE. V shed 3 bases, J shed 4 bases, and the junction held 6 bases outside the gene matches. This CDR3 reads CASSASGTGGYEQYF. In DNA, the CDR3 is TGTGCCAGCAGCGCCTCCGGGACAGGGGGTTACGAGCAGTACTTC. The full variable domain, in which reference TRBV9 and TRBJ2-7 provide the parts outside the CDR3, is DSGVTQTPKHLITATGQRVTLRCSPRSGDLSVYWYQQSLDQGLQFLIQYYNGEERAKGNILERFSAQQFPDLHSELNLSSLELGDSALYFCASSASGTGGYEQYFGPGTRLTVT.

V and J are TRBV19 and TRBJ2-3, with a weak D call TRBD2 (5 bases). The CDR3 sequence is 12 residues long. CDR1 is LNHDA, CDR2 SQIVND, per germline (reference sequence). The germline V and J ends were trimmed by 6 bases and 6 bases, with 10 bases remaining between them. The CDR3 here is CASSEGGDTQYF. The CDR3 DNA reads TGTGCCAGTAGCGAGGGTGGCGATACGCAGTATTTT.

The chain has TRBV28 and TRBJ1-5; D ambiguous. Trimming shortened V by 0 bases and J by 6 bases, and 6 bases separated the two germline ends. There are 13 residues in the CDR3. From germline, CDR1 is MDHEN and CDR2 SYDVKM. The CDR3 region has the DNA TGTGCCAGCAGTTTATGGGGGAGTCAGCCCCAGCATTTT. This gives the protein CASSLWGSQPQHF.

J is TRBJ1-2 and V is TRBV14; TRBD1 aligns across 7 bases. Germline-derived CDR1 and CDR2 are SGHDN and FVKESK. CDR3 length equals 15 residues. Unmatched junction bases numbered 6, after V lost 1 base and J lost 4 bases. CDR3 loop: CASSQAGTEAYGYTF. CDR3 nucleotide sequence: TGTGCCAGCAGCCAAGCAGGGACAGAAGCCTATGGCTACACCTTC.

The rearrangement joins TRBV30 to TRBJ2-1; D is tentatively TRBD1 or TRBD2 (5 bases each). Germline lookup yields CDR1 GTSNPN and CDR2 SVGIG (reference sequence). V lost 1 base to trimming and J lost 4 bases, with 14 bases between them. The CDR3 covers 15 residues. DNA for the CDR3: TGTGCCTGGAGTGATGGGGGAAAGAGGTACAATGAGCAGTTCTTC. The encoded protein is CAWSDGGKRYNEQFF.

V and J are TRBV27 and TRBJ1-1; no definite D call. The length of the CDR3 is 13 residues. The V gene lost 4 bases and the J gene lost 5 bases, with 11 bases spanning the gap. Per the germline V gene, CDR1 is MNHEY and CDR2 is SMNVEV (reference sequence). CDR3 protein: CASSWTPGTEAFF. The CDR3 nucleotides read TGTGCCAGCAGTTGGACCCCGGGGACTGAAGCTTTCTTT.

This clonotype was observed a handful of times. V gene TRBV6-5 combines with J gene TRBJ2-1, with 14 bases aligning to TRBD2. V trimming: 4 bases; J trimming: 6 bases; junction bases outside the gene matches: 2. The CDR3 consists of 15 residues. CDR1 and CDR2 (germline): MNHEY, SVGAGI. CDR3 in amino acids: CASSFGTSGSNEQFF. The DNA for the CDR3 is TGTGCCAGCAGTTTTGGGACTAGCGGGAGCAATGAGCAGTTCTTC.

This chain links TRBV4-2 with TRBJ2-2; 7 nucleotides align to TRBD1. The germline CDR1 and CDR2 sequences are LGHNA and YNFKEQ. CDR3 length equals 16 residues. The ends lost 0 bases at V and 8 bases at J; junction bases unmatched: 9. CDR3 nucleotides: TGTGCCAGCAGCCAAGAATGGACAGGTCGCGATGGGGAGCTGTTTTTT. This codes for CASSQEWTGRDGELFF.

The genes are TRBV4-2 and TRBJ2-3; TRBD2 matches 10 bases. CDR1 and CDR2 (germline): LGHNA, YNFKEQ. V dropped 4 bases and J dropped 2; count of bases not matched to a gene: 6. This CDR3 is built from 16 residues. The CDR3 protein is CASSLAGGSNTDTQYF. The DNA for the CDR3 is TGTGCCAGCAGCCTAGCGGGGGGTTCCAACACAGATACGCAGTATTTT.

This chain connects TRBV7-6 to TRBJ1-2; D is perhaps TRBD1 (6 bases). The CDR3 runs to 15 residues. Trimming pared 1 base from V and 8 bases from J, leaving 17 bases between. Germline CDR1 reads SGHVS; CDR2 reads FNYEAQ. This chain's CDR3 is CASSLDATGGYGYTF. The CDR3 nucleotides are TGTGCCAGCAGCTTAGACGCGACAGGAGGTTACGGCTACACCTTC.